This T cell receptor (beta chain) comes out of a study of cytotoxic CD8 clonotypes in ibrutinib-treated CLL. Profiled with immunoSEQ multiplex PCR; TCRdb holds only in-frame clones, not every one. The sample lists about 140,000 clones, 76% occurring once. Sequenced here: PBMCs, sampled after 24 months of ibrutinib treatment. The receptor was derived from a human donor with chronic lymphocytic leukemia.

DNA of the CDR3: TGTGCCAGCAGTTACTCGTGGCGCGCCGCTAGCACAGATACGCAGTATTTT. Translation gives CASSYSWRAASTDTQYF. J is TRBJ2-3 and V is TRBV6-7, with D unresolved. TRBV6-7 is annotated as an ORF whose role is uncertain. The CDR3 spans 17 residues. The ends were cut back, 0 bases at V and 0 bases at J, with 13 bases in the middle.